Following are 5 T cell receptor beta chains from one sample sequenced in a study of a mutant IDH1 vaccine in newly diagnosed glioma. These receptors have no known antigen. Data came from immunoSEQ multiplex PCR; TCRdb stores just in-frame clones and leaves some out. This table has 60,000 or so clones, 85% to 90% appearing once. The time point: week 5, during vaccination. The investigators gave 300 ug of mutant IDH1 20-mer peptide in each vaccine dose, together with topical imiquimod. The sample in question was PBMCs, obtained from a glioma patient whose treatment included an IDH1 peptide vaccine. All receptors come from a woman aged 40 to 49 with glioma.

This clone has a handful of counts. This CDR3 is also generated by other DNA sequences in the sample. The V call is TRBV7-6, the J call TRBJ1-1, with D possibly matching TRBD1 (5 bases). Deletions cut 5 bases from V and 2 bases from J, with 9 bases between. The CDR3 spans 13 residues. Germline V gene sequence: CDR1 SGHVS, CDR2 FNYEAQ. CDR3 sequence: CASSPGHNTEAFF. The CDR3 DNA reads as TGTGCCAGCAGCCCCGGACACAACACTGAAGCTTTCTTT. Supplemented by reference TRBV7-6 and TRBJ1-1, the full variable domain reads GAGVSQSPRYKVTKRGQDVALRCDPISGHVSLYWYRQALGQGPEFLTYFNYEAQQDKSGLPNDRFSAERPEGSISTLTIQRTEQRDSAMYRCASSPGHNTEAFFGQGTRLTVV.

The chain couples TRBV11-2 to TRBJ2-3; perhaps TRBD1 as D (5 bases). Germline-derived CDR1 and CDR2 are SGHAT and FQNNGV. V gave up 3 bases and J gave up 2 bases, with 12 bases separating them. The CDR3 contains 15 residues. The CDR3 DNA follows: TGTGCCAGCAGCTTCCGGACAACGGACACAGATACGCAGTATTTT. Translation gives CASSFRTTDTDTQYF. Full variable domain (remainder filled in from reference TRBV11-2 and TRBJ2-3): EAGVAQSPRYKIIEKRQSVAFWCNPISGHATLYWYQQILGQGPKLLIQFQNNGVVDDSQLPKDRFSAERLKGVDSTLKIQPAKLEDSAVYLCASSFRTTDTDTQYFGPGTRLTVL.

The J gene is TRBJ2-1, the V gene TRBV5-1, with D unclear. The CDR3 is 11 residues long. Germline assignment: CDR1 SGHRS and CDR2 YFSETQ. V dropped 0 bases and J dropped 9 bases, with 4 bases sitting between them. The CDR3: CASSLVGEQFF. DNA of the CDR3: TGCGCCAGCAGCTTGGTAGGTGAGCAGTTCTTC.

V usage is TRBV5-4 and J usage is TRBJ1-2; the match to TRBD1 covers 11 bases. The CDR3 has 13 amino acids. After removal of 6 bases from V and 6 bases from J, the junction contained 4 bases not matched to a gene. Germline V gives CDR1 SGHNT, CDR2 YYREEE (reference sequence). The CDR3 DNA follows: TGTGCCAGCACCCCGGACAGGGGGCATGGCTACACCTTC. Translating it yields CASTPDRGHGYTF.

Only one count was recorded for this clone. This chain links TRBV5-4 with TRBJ1-5; D gene unclear. The germline V gene has CDR1 SGHNT and CDR2 YYREEE (reference sequence). The CDR3 is 13 amino acids. The V gene lost 4 bases and the J gene lost 2 bases, with 7 bases spanning the gap. Written as DNA, the CDR3 is TGTGCCAGCAGCAACAGTGGCAATCAGCCCCAGCATTTT. As protein: CASSNSGNQPQHF.